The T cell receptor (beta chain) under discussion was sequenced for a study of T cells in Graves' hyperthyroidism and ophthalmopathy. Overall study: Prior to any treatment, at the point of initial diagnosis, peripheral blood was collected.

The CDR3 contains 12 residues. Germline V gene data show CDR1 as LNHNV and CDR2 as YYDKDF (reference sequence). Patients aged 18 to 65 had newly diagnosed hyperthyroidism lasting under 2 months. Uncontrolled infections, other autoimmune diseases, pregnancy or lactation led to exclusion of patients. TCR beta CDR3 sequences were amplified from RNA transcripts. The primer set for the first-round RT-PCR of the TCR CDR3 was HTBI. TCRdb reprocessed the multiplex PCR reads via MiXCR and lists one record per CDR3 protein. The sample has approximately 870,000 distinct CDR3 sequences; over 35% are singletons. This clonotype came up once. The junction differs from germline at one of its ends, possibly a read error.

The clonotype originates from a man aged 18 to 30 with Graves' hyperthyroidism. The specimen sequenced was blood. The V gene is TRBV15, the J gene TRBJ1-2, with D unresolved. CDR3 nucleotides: TGTGCCACCAGCGGAGAAACAGTCGGCGACACTTTC. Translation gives CATSGETVGDTF.